A single sample is the source of the 30 T cell receptor beta chains below, sequenced in a study of T cells after yellow fever vaccination. TCRdb ran MiXCR on the 5' RACE reads and lists one entry per CDR3 protein. The sample carries around 590,000 distinct CDR3 sequences, more than 9% recorded once. The source was PBMCs, collected on the day of the yellow fever booster vaccination. The receptors stem from a man aged 25 to 40 who received the YFV17D yellow fever vaccine.

The sample holds one count of this clonotype. The junction and the germline gene differ at one end; a read error may be behind it. The J gene is TRBJ2-7, the V gene TRBV19; TRBD2 aligns across 10 bases. The CDR3 covers 15 residues. Looked up from germline, CDR1 is LNHDA and CDR2 is SQIVND (reference sequence). In DNA form, the CDR3 reads TGTGCCAGTAGTGTCTCCGGGACTAGCGCCTACGAGCCGTACTTC. Protein: CASSVSGTSAYEPYF.

The chain links TRBV15 to TRBJ1-4; TRBD1 matches at 8 bases. The CDR3 is 15 amino acids. Germline V CDR1 and CDR2: LNHNV, YYDKDF (reference sequence). V lost 5 bases, J lost 8 bases, and 10 bases stayed unmatched. Here the CDR3 reads CATSFRRGPGEKLFF. The CDR3 DNA is TGTGCCACCAGCTTCCGCAGGGGGCCGGGGGAAAAACTGTTTTTT.

The rearrangement uses TRBV15 and TRBJ2-5, with D perhaps matching TRBD2 (5 bases). Between the trimmed V and J ends, which lost 3 bases and 4 bases, there was a span of 15 bases. The CDR3 is 15 amino acids. Germline V lookup: CDR1 LNHNV, CDR2 YYDKDF (reference sequence). The DNA of the CDR3 is TGTGCCACCAGCAGGCCGCTCGGGGAAGCAGAGACCCAGTACTTC. This encodes CATSRPLGEAETQYF.

The J gene is TRBJ2-1, the V gene TRBV20-1; tentatively, D is TRBD2 (5 bases). V was trimmed by 0 bases and J by 9 bases, leaving 18 bases between them. The CDR3 covers 15 residues. CDR1 and CDR2 (germline): DFQATT, SNEGSKA (reference sequence). The CDR3 coding sequence is TGCAGTGCTAGAGATTTTAAAGAGGGTTTGGGTGAGCAGTTCTTC. It is translated as CSARDFKEGLGEQFF.

The CDR3 here is CASSSPDFPGAGTEAFF. CDR3 in DNA: TGTGCCAGCAGCTCCCCCGACTTTCCAGGGGCTGGCACTGAAGCTTTCTTT. The rearrangement uses TRBV7-6 and TRBJ1-1; maybe TRBD1 (6 bases). V lost 4 bases, J lost 4 bases, and 22 bases lay in between. The CDR3 sequence is 17 residues long. Germline V gene data show CDR1 as SGHVS and CDR2 as FNYEAQ. The entire variable domain, with the rest obtained from reference TRBV7-6 and TRBJ1-1, is as follows: GAGVSQSPRYKVTKRGQDVALRCDPISGHVSLYWYRQALGQGPEFLTYFNYEAQQDKSGLPNDRFSAERPEGSISTLTIQRTEQRDSAMYRCASSSPDFPGAGTEAFFGQGTRLTVV.

This clonotype has a handful of counts. The chain employs TRBV11-2 and TRBJ2-5; 7 positions match TRBD1. V lost 3 bases to trimming and J lost 6 bases; unmatched junction nucleotides: 7. The CDR3 totals 14 residues. Germline CDR1 and CDR2: SGHAT and FQNNGV. The CDR3 protein is CASSLEGGVKTQYF. The DNA of the CDR3 is TGTGCCAGCAGCTTGGAAGGGGGCGTAAAGACCCAGTACTTC.

J is TRBJ2-1 and V is TRBV6-5; 7 bases match TRBD2. Germline CDR1 MNHEY, CDR2 SVGAGI. J was trimmed by 8 bases and V by 0 bases; bases with no gene match: 16. This CDR3 has 18 amino acids. DNA for the CDR3: TGTGCCAGCAGTTACTCGAGTATCGGCGGGAGCACTCTCCATGAGCAGTTCTTC. It specifies CASSYSSIGGSTLHEQFF.

This clonotype was counted only a few times. The chain carries TRBV7-9 and TRBJ2-5; 7 bases fit TRBD2. CDR1 SEHNR and CDR2 FQNEAQ come from the germline V gene (reference sequence). V lost 5 bases and J lost 3; bases outside the gene matches: 12. The CDR3 covers 16 residues. CDR3 DNA sequence: TGTGCCAGCAGCACATACCGGACTAGGGTGGAAGAGACCCAGTACTTC. This sequence encodes CASSTYRTRVEETQYF.

This clonotype was detected only a few times. The chain uses TRBV20-1 and TRBJ1-5, with 10 nucleotides matching TRBD1. The CDR3 is 14 residues long. Germline V gives CDR1 DFQATT, CDR2 SNEGSKA (reference sequence). The junction had 6 bases not matched to a gene; V was cut back by 7 bases and J by 3 bases. CDR3 coding DNA: TGCAGTGTTGACAGGGGGCGTAACAATCAGCCCCAGCATTTT. Its translation is CSVDRGRNNQPQHF.

This clonotype came up a few times. The chain is built from TRBV20-1 and TRBJ2-7, with no clear D. The V gene lost 3 bases and the J gene lost 3 bases, with 6 bases spanning the gap. Germline CDR1 reads DFQATT; CDR2 reads SNEGSKA (reference sequence). This CDR3 has 11 amino acids. The CDR3 DNA reads TGCAGTGCTAGTATAATCTACGAGCAGTACTTC. Translating it yields CSASIIYEQYF.

The chain joins TRBV20-1 to TRBJ2-2; a weak D match, TRBD1 (6 bases). The CDR3 is 17 amino acids. From germline, CDR1 is DFQATT and CDR2 SNEGSKA (reference sequence). V lost 6 bases and J lost 3, with 23 bases in between. DNA for the CDR3: TGCAGTGCCCCGAAAGCATCAGGGGTGAGGGACACCGGGGAGCTGTTTTTT. This codes for CSAPKASGVRDTGELFF.

CDR3 in amino acids: CASSQGLAQYF. DNA for the CDR3: TGTGCCAGCAGCCAGGGGTTGGCGCAGTATTTT. V is TRBV28 and J is TRBJ2-3; perhaps TRBD1 as D (6 bases). The CDR3 sequence is 11 residues long. V was shortened by 6 bases and J by 10 bases, with 11 bases between the two germline ends. CDR1 MDHEN and CDR2 SYDVKM come from the germline V gene.

In this sample, this clonotype turned up a few times. The chain recombines TRBV10-3 with TRBJ2-5; TRBD2 might be the D (5 bases). V lost 4 bases and J 5 bases, leaving 14 bases between the germline ends. The CDR3 is made up of 14 amino acids. From germline, CDR1 is ENHRY and CDR2 SYGVKD. CDR3 in amino acids: CAISGGAAAETQYF. The CDR3 nucleotides read TGTGCCATCAGTGGGGGAGCGGCGGCGGAGACCCAGTACTTC.

This chain joins TRBV6-1 and TRBJ2-5; 7 positions match TRBD1. Looked up from germline, CDR1 is MNHNS and CDR2 is SASEGT. The CDR3 contains 15 residues. The V and J ends lost 7 bases and 4 bases, in that order; junction bases with no gene match: 12. CDR3 residues: CASTPSRDSPETQYF. The DNA of the CDR3 is TGTGCCAGCACCCCATCTAGGGACAGTCCAGAGACCCAGTACTTC.

Regarding this clonotype: No conserved phenylalanine or tryptophan ends this CDR3, so it is likely a read error. V gene TRBV20-1 combines with J gene TRBJ1-2, with D possibly being TRBD1 (6 bases). The CDR3 length is 13 residues. The V end lost 3 bases, the J end lost 0 bases, and 8 bases lay between the germline ends. CDR1 and CDR2 (germline): DFQATT, SNEGSKA (reference sequence). Here the CDR3 reads CSASPGANYGYTS. DNA of the CDR3: TGCAGTGCTAGCCCAGGGGCTAACTATGGCTACACCTCC.

This clonotype was observed a handful of times. V gene TRBV5-5 combines with J gene TRBJ2-2, with 9 bases identical to TRBD2. V lost 6 bases and J lost 5; bases outside the gene matches: 11. In germline, CDR1 is SGHKS, CDR2 YYEKEE (reference sequence). The CDR3 extends over 16 amino acids. The CDR3: CASTPSAGGLTGELFF. CDR3 bases: TGTGCCAGCACTCCGTCCGCGGGAGGGTTGACCGGGGAGCTGTTTTTT.

J is TRBJ2-2 and V is TRBV4-3, with D perhaps matching TRBD2 (6 bases). The CDR3 has 17 amino acids. Between the trimmed V and J ends, which lost 1 base and 7 bases, there was a span of 19 bases. CDR1 LGHNA and CDR2 YSLEER come from the germline V gene. The CDR3, as DNA: TGCGCCAGCAGCCAAGTTCTGGTTCTATTAGCGGACGGGGAGCTGTTTTTT. Translated: CASSQVLVLLADGELFF.

This chain uses TRBV5-6 with TRBJ2-7, with 9 bases matching TRBD1. This CDR3 region has 15 residues. The germline V gene encodes CDR1 SGHDT and CDR2 YYEEEE. V was pared by 4 bases and J by 6 bases, with 11 bases of the junction left unmatched. The CDR3 DNA follows: TGTGCCAGCAGCCCCTGGGACAGGGCGGGCGGCGAGCAGTACTTC. It yields the protein CASSPWDRAGGEQYF.

This clonotype was picked up a small number of times. The V and J genes are TRBV2 and TRBJ1-6; D is unresolved. The CDR3 extends over 15 amino acids. V lost 3 bases and J 0 bases, leaving 6 bases between the germline ends. Germline V gene sequence: CDR1 SNHLY, CDR2 FYNNEI. CDR3 amino acids: CASSDRSSYNSPLHF. The CDR3 nucleotides are TGTGCCAGCAGTGACAGGAGCTCCTATAATTCACCCCTCCACTTT.

This clonotype occurred a few times. The chain has TRBV6-5 and TRBJ2-7; D assignment may be TRBD1 or TRBD2 (5 bases each). This CDR3 is built from 15 residues. CDR1 and CDR2 from the germline V gene are MNHEY and SVGAGI. With 3 bases removed from V and 1 base from J, the gap between germline ends came to 13 bases. The CDR3: CASSYGTPSSYEQYF. For the CDR3, the DNA is TGTGCCAGCAGTTATGGGACCCCCTCGTCCTACGAGCAGTACTTC.

The chain couples TRBV7-2 to TRBJ2-2; maybe TRBD2 (6 bases). Per the germline V gene, CDR1 is SGHTA and CDR2 is FQGNSA. There are 15 residues in the CDR3. Trimming left V 1 base short and J 7 bases short, with 13 bases between. CDR3 DNA: TGTGCCAGCAGCTTAGTCGGGAGTGCAGGCGGGGAGCTGTTTTTT. Translated: CASSLVGSAGGELFF.

With regard to this clonotype: A much more abundant neighbour one base away suggests this may be a read error. The rearrangement joins TRBV7-8 to TRBJ2-3, with TRBD2 matching 7 bases. The CDR3 sequence is 14 residues long. The germline V gene encodes CDR1 SGHVS and CDR2 FQNEAQ. The V segment lost 1 base and the J segment 3 bases; nucleotides outside the gene matches: 1. CDR3 sequence (DNA): TGTGCCAGCAGCTTAGTCGGGAGGACAGATACGCAGTATTTT. Residues: CASSLVGRTDTQYF. The entire variable domain, with the rest obtained from reference TRBV7-8 and TRBJ2-3, is as follows: GAGVSQSPRYKVAKRGQDVALRCDPISGHVSLFWYQQALGQGPEFLTYFQNEAQLDKSGLPSDRFFAERPEGSVSTLKIQRTQQEDSAVYLCASSLVGRTDTQYFGPGTRLTVL.

The V call is TRBV29-1, the J call TRBJ2-5, with D perhaps being TRBD1 or TRBD2 (6 bases each). Trimming removed 6 bases at V and 2 bases at J, with 16 bases between. The length of the CDR3 is 14 residues. Germline assignment: CDR1 SQVTM and CDR2 ANQGSEA. CDR3 DNA sequence: TGCAGCGTAGGTTGGGGGGCGCGGCAAGAGACCCAGTACTTC. Its protein product is CSVGWGARQETQYF. Complete variable domain (other parts from reference TRBV29-1 and TRBJ2-5): SAVISQKPSRDICQRGTSLTIQCQVDSQVTMMFWYRQQPGQSLTLIATANQGSEATYESGFVIDKFPISRPNLTFSTLTVSNMSPEDSSIYLCSVGWGARQETQYFGPGTRLLVL.

This sequence joins TRBV6-5 and TRBJ1-6; D is uncertain. Trimming cost V 2 bases and J 7 bases, with 9 bases left between them. CDR3 length equals 14 residues. Germline assignment: CDR1 MNHEY and CDR2 SVGAGI. Written as DNA, the CDR3 is TGTGCCAGCAGTTACATGGAGGGCAATTCACCCCTCCACTTT. Amino acid sequence: CASSYMEGNSPLHF.

The table lists this clonotype with many counts. The chain combines TRBV29-1 with TRBJ2-1; 9 nucleotides align to TRBD2. Germline CDR1 is SQVTM and CDR2 is ANQGSEA. This CDR3 has 16 residues. V lost 7 bases, J lost 0 bases, and 10 bases stayed unmatched. CDR3 loop: CSALGLAGFSYNEQFF. The CDR3 DNA reads TGCAGCGCCCTAGGGCTAGCGGGATTCTCCTACAATGAGCAGTTCTTC.

This clonotype was observed a handful of times. The CDR3 reads CASRGGRGSADTQYF. As DNA, the CDR3 is TGTGCCAGCAGGGGAGGGAGGGGATCAGCAGATACGCAGTATTTT. The V call is TRBV7-2, the J call TRBJ2-3; TRBD2 matches 7 bases. CDR1 is SGHTA and CDR2 is FQGNSA in the germline V gene. The CDR3 loop spans 15 amino acids. The V segment lost 6 bases and the J segment 4 bases; nucleotides outside the gene matches: 10.

The chain carries TRBV12-3 or TRBV12-4 and TRBJ2-3; 7 nucleotides line up with TRBD2. J gave up 0 bases and V 7 bases, and 4 bases lay outside the gene matches. The CDR3 runs to 14 residues. The CDR3 sequence: CASTRDYSTDTQYF. The DNA for the CDR3 is TGTGCCAGCACCCGGGACTACAGCACAGATACGCAGTATTTT.

This clonotype was detected only a few times. The CDR3 coding sequence is TGCAGTGCTAGCCCAGGCGATACGCAGTATTTT. Translating it yields CSASPGDTQYF. The chain employs TRBV20-1 and TRBJ2-3; D not certain. The germline V gene encodes CDR1 DFQATT and CDR2 SNEGSKA (reference sequence). The CDR3 is made up of 11 amino acids. V lost 3 bases and J 6 bases, leaving 7 bases between the germline ends.

This clonotype was observed a single time. This rearrangement joins TRBV12-2 to TRBJ2-3; TRBD1, the D gene given by the table, was not confirmed from the DNA. TRBV12-2 is a pseudogene locus. The CDR3 spans 16 residues. CDR3 in DNA: TGTGCAAGTCGCCTCCGGGACCAATGGATCACAGATACGCAGTATTTT. Protein sequence: CASRLRDQWITDTQYF.

V and J are TRBV12-3 or TRBV12-4 and TRBJ2-1; D is unresolved. The V and J ends lost 7 bases and 5 bases respectively, with 9 bases between them. This CDR3 is 12 amino acids long. DNA for the CDR3: TGTGCCAGCAAGTTGGCACACAATGAGCAGTTCTTC. Translation: CASKLAHNEQFF.